This TCR beta chain was profiled in a study of T cell responses to AZD1222 COVID-19 vaccine. Study-level points and caveats: The study sampled repertoires only after the peak T cell response. Nearly half of spike-specific TCRs reportedly target unmutated variant regions. Increases in Spike-specific TCR breadth and depth were seen after two AZD1222 doses. The span of vaccine-associated CD4 TCRs extended across spike, with dominance at 160-218 and 743-854.

In the case of this clone: Its antigen is currently unknown.

Produced via immunoSEQ multiplex PCR; TCRdb's table is partial and in-frame only. This sample has under 150,000 clones, with roughly 89% found just once. V lost 5 bases and J lost 4; bases outside the gene matches: 6. The CDR3 length is 14 residues. The germline gives CDR1 SGHVS, CDR2 FQNEAQ. This TCR derives from an adult in good health. The chain uses TRBV7-8 and TRBJ1-2, with 8 bases aligning to TRBD1. Sequencing was performed on peripheral blood, taken on day 0 of AZD1222 vaccination. The CDR3 protein is CASSPRTGIYGYTF. CDR3 nucleotide sequence: TGTGCCAGCAGCCCGCGGACAGGGATCTATGGCTACACCTTC.